This is a list of T cell receptor beta chains from one sample in a study of cytomegalovirus exposure and HLA in healthy donors. This table comes from immunoSEQ multiplex PCR, and its TCRdb copy is limited to in-frame clones, with some not included. The profile shows about 160,000 clones, approximately 84% of them singletons. Sequencing input: PBMCs. All receptors derive from a woman aged 40 to 50 in good health and CMV-seropositive. Each CDR3 is given with its conserved first and last residue. D genes are given only for firm matches. For some rows the clone size is stated as once, few or many, or as a class when expanded; others skip it.

cdr3_length clone_size j_call d_call v_call cdr3_nt cdr3_aa
17 - TRBJ2-3 TRBD2 TRBV9 TGTGCCAGCAGCGTAGTGGGCGGGGGGGCCAAGAGAGATACGCAGTATTTT CASSVVGGGAKRDTQYF
13 once TRBJ2-7 TRBD1 TRBV29-1 TGCAGCGTAAGAAGGGACAGGGCCTACGAGCAGTACTTC CSVRRDRAYEQYF
14 - TRBJ1-2 TRBD1 TRBV7-9 TGTTCCAGCAGCCCGGACAGGGAGAACTATGGCTACACCTTC CSSSPDRENYGYTF
14 - TRBJ2-7 - TRBV4-3 TGCGCCAGCAGCCACTCAAGACCAGGGGTCGAGCAGTACTTC CASSHSRPGVEQYF
17 - TRBJ2-4 TRBD1 TRBV2 TGTGCCAGCAGTGCGATCGGGACAGCTCATCTCACGAACAGTCAGTACTTC CASSAIGTAHLTNSQYF
14 - TRBJ2-7 - TRBV19 TGTGCCAGTAGTATAGGCGGGAACTCCTACGAGCAGTACTTC CASSIGGNSYEQYF
14 - TRBJ1-1 TRBD1 TRBV10-3 TGTGCCATCAGCGCCGGGACAGAGAACACTGAAGCTTTCTTT CAISAGTENTEAFF
17 few TRBJ1-3 - TRBV4-2 TGTGCCAGCAGCCAACCTACAGGGACGGTCGGTTTGGACACCATATATTTT CASSQPTGTVGLDTIYF
15 few TRBJ1-1 TRBD1 TRBV4-3 TGCGCCAGCAGCCAAGAGGACAGGGATAACACTGAAGCTTTCTTT CASSQEDRDNTEAFF
12 - TRBJ2-7 - TRBV7-2 TGTGCCAGCAGCCGCGGTGGGTACGAGCAGTACTTC CASSRGGYEQYF
13 - TRBJ2-1 - TRBV6-6 TGTGCCAGCAGCCCAGGGCGGGGTAGTGAGCAGTTCTTC CASSPGRGSEQFF
19 - TRBJ2-3 TRBD2 TRBV7-2 TGTGCCAGCAGCTTAGTGGGGCCTAGCGGGGGGGCTTTTACAGATACGCAGTATTTT CASSLVGPSGGAFTDTQYF
16 - TRBJ2-7 TRBD2 TRBV18 TGTGCCAGCTCCCGAGGAGCTAGCGGGGGTCCCTACGAGCAGTACTTC CASSRGASGGPYEQYF
13 - TRBJ1-2 TRBD1 TRBV5-4 TGTGCCAGCAGCTGGACAGGAAACTATGGCTACACCTTC CASSWTGNYGYTF
14 - TRBJ2-5 - TRBV7-2 TGTGCCAGCAGCGTCCAGCGGGGAGGGGGGACCCAGTACTTC CASSVQRGGGTQYF
14 once TRBJ2-7 - TRBV7-8 TGTGCCAGCACCCACCGAGAGAGCTCCTACGAGCAGTACTTC CASTHRESSYEQYF